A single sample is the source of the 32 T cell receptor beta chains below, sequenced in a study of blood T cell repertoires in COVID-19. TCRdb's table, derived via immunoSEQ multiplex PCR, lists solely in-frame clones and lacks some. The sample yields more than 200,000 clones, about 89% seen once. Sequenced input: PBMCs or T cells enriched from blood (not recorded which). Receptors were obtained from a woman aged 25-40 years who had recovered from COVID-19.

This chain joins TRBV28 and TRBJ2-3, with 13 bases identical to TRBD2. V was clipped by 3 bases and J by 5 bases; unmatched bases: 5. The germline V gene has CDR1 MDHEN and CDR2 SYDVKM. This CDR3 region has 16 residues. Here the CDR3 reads CASSFGLAGAGDTQYF. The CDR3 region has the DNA TGTGCCAGCAGTTTCGGACTAGCGGGAGCGGGAGATACGCAGTATTTT.

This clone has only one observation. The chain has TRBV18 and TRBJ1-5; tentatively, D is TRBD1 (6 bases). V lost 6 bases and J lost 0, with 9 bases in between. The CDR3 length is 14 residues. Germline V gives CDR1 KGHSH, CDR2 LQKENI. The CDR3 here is CASSGGASNQPQHF. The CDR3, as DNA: TGTGCCAGCTCCGGGGGGGCTAGCAATCAGCCCCAGCATTTT. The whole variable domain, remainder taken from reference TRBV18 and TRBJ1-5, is NAGVMQNPRHLVRRRGQEARLRCSPMKGHSHVYWYRQLPEEGLKFMVYLQKENIIDESGMPKERFSAEFPKEGPSILRIQQVVRGDSAAYFCASSGGASNQPQHFGDGTRLSIL.

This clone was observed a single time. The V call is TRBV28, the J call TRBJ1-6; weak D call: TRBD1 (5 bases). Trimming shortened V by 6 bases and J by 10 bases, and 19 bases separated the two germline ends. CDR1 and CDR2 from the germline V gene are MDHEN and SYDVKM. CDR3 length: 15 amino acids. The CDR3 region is CASRQDRGSESPLHF. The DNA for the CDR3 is TGTGCCAGCAGACAGGATCGGGGGTCTGAATCACCCCTCCACTTT.

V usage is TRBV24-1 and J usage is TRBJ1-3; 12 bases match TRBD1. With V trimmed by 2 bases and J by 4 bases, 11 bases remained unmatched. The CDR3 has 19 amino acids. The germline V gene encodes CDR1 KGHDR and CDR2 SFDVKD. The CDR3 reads CATSDYVPGQGAPGNTIYF. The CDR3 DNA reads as TGTGCCACCAGTGATTACGTCCCGGGACAGGGGGCTCCGGGAAACACCATATATTTT.

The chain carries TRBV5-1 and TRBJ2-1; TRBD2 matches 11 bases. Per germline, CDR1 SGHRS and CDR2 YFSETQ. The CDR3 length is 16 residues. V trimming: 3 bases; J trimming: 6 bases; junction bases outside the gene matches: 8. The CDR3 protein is CASSSTSGRNFNEQFF. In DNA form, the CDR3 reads TGCGCCAGCAGCTCTACTAGCGGGAGAAACTTCAATGAGCAGTTCTTC.

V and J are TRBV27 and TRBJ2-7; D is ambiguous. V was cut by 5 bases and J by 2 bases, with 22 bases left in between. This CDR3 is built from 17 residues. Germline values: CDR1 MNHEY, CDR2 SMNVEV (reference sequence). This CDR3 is CASSESPLTHRPYEQYF. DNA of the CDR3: TGTGCCAGCAGTGAGTCTCCCCTGACTCACCGCCCCTACGAGCAGTACTTC.

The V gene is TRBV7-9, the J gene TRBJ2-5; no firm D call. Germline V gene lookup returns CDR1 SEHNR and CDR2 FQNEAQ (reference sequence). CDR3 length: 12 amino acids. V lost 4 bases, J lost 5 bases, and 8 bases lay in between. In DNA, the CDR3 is TGTGCCAGCAGCTCGCCTACGGAGACCCAGTACTTC. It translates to CASSSPTETQYF.

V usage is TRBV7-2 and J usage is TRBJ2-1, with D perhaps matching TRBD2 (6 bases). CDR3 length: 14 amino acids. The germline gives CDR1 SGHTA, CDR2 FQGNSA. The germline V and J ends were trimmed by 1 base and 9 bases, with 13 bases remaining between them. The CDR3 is CASSLVASAGEQFF. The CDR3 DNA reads TGTGCCAGCAGCTTAGTAGCTAGCGCGGGTGAGCAGTTCTTC.

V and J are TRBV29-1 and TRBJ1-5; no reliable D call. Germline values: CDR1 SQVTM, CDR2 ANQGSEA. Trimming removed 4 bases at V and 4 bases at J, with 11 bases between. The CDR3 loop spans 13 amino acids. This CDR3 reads CSVGERGNQPQHF. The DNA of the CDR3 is TGCAGCGTTGGAGAGCGAGGGAATCAGCCCCAGCATTTT. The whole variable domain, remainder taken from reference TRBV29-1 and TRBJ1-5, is SAVISQKPSRDICQRGTSLTIQCQVDSQVTMMFWYRQQPGQSLTLIATANQGSEATYESGFVIDKFPISRPNLTFSTLTVSNMSPEDSSIYLCSVGERGNQPQHFGDGTRLSIL.

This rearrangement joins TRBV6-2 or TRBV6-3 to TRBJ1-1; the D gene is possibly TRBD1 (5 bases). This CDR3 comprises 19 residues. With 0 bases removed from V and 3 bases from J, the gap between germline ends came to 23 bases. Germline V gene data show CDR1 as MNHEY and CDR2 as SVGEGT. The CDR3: CASSYSQRARTPSDTEAFF. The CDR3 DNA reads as TGTGCCAGCAGTTACTCTCAGCGGGCAAGGACACCCTCGGACACTGAAGCTTTCTTT.

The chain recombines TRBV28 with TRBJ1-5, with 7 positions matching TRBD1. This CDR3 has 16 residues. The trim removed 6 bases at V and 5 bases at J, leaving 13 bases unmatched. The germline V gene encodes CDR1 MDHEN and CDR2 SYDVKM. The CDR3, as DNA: TGTGCCAGCAGGCGGGCCGGGACAGTCGTTCATCAGCCCCAGCATTTT. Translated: CASRRAGTVVHQPQHF.

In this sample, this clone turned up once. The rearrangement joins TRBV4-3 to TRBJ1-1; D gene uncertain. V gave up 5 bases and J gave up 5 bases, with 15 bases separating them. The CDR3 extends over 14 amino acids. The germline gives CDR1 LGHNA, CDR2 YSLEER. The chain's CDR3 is CASSTRPLGTEAFF. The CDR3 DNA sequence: TGCGCCAGCAGCACCCGACCCCTCGGGACTGAAGCTTTCTTT.

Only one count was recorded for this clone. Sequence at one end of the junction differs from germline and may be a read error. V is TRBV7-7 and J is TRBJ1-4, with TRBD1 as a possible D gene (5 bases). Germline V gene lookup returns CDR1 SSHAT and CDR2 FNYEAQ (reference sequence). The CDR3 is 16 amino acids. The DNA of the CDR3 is TGTGCTAGCAGCCCGGACTCTGGGACGGCGGGGGAAAAACTGTTTTTT. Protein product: CASSPDSGTAGEKLFF.

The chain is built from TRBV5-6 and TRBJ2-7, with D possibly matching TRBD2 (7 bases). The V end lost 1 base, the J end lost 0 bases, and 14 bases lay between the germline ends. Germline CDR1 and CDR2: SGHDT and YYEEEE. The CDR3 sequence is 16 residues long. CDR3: CASSLRRGQGSYEQYF. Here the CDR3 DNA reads TGTGCCAGCAGCTTGAGGCGGGGGCAGGGCTCCTACGAGCAGTACTTC.

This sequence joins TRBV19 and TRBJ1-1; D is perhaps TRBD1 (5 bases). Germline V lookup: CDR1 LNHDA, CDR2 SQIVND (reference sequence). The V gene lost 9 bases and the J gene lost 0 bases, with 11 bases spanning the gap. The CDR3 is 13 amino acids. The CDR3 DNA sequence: TGTGCCAGCGCCGGGACTTTGAACACTGAAGCTTTCTTT. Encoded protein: CASAGTLNTEAFF.

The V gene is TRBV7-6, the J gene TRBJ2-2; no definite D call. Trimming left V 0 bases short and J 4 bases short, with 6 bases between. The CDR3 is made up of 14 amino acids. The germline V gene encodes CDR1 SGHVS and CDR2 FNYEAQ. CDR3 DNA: TGTGCCAGCAGCTTAGCGAGTGCCACCGGGGAGCTGTTTTTT. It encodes CASSLASATGELFF.

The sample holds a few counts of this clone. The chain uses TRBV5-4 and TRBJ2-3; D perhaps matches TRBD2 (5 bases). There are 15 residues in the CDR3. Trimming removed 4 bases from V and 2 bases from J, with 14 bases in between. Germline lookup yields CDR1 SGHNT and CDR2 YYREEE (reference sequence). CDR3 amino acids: CASSRGSLATDTQYF. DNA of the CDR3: TGTGCCAGCAGCCGAGGCTCGCTAGCCACAGATACGCAGTATTTT.

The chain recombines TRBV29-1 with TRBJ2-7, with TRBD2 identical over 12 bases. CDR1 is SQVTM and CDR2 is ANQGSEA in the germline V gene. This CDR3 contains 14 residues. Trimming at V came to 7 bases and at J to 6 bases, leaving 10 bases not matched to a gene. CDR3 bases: TGCAGCGACAGGCCCCTAGCGGGAGGGCTCGAGCAGTACTTC. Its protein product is CSDRPLAGGLEQYF.

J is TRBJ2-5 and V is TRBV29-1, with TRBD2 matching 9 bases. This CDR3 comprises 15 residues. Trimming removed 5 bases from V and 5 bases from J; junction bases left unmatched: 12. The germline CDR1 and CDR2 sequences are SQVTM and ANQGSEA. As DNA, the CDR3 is TGCAGCGTTAGGCTAATAGCGGGGGCATCGGAGACCCAGTACTTC. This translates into CSVRLIAGASETQYF. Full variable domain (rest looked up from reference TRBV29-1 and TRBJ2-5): SAVISQKPSRDICQRGTSLTIQCQVDSQVTMMFWYRQQPGQSLTLIATANQGSEATYESGFVIDKFPISRPNLTFSTLTVSNMSPEDSSIYLCSVRLIAGASETQYFGPGTRLLVL.

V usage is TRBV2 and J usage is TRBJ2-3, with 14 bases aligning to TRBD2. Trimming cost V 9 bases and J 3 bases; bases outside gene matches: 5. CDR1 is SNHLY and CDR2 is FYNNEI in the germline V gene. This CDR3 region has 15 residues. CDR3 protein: CARGTSGSLTDTQYF. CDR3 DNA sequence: TGTGCCAGGGGGACTAGCGGGAGTTTAACAGATACGCAGTATTTT.

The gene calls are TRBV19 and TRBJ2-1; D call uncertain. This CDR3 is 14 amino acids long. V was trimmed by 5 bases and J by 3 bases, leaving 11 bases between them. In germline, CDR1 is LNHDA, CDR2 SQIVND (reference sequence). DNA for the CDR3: TGTGCCAGTAGTTCCCAAACTGACTACAATGAGCAGTTCTTC. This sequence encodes CASSSQTDYNEQFF.

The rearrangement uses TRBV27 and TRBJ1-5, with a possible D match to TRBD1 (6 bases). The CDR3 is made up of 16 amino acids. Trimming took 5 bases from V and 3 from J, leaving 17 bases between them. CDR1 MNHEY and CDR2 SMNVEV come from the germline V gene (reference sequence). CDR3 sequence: CASSTAARGANQPQHF. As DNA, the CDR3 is TGTGCCAGCAGTACTGCCGCCCGGGGGGCCAATCAGCCCCAGCATTTT.

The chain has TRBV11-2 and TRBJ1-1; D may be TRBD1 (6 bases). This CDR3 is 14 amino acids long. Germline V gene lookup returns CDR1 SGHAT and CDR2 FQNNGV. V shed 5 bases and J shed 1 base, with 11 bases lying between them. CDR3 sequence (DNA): TGTGCCAGCAGCCGTCAACAGGGGAACACTGAAGCTTTCTTT. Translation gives CASSRQQGNTEAFF.

For the CDR3, the DNA is TGTGCCAGCAGTTTATCCCAGGGTATTGGTCCTGAAGCTTTCTTT. It specifies CASSLSQGIGPEAFF. The genes are TRBV28 and TRBJ1-1, with D possibly matching TRBD1 (5 bases). The CDR3 covers 15 residues. Germline assignment: CDR1 MDHEN and CDR2 SYDVKM. V shed 1 base and J shed 6 bases, with 15 bases lying between them.

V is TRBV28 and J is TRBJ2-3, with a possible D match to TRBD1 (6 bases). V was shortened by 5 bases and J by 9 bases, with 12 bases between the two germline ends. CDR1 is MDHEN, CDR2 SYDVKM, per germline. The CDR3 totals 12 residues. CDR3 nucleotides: TGTGCCAGCAGTAGGGACACCCCGACGCAGTATTTT. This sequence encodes CASSRDTPTQYF.

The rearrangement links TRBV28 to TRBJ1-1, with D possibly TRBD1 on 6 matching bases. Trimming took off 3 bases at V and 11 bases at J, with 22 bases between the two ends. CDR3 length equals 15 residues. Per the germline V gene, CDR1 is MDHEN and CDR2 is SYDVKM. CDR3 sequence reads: CASSFNPGPQGSAFF. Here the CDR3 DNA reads TGTGCCAGCAGTTTCAATCCGGGCCCACAGGGAAGTGCTTTCTTT.

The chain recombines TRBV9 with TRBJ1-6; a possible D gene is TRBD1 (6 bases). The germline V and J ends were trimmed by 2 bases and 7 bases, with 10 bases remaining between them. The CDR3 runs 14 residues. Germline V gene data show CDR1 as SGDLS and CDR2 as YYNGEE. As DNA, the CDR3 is TGTGCCAGCAGCGTGGAGGGGGGGAATTCACCCCTCCACTTT. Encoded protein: CASSVEGGNSPLHF.

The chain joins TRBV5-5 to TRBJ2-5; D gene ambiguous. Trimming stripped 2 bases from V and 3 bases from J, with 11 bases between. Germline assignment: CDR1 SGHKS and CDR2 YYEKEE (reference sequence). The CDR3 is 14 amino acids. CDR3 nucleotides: TGTGCCAGCAGCTTCGGAGCTATCGAAGAGACCCAGTACTTC. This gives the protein CASSFGAIEETQYF. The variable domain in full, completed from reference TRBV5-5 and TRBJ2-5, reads DAGVTQSPTHLIKTRGQQVTLRCSPISGHKSVSWYQQVLGQGPQFIFQYYEKEERGRGNFPDRFSARQFPNYSSELNVNALLLGDSALYLCASSFGAIEETQYFGPGTRLLVL.

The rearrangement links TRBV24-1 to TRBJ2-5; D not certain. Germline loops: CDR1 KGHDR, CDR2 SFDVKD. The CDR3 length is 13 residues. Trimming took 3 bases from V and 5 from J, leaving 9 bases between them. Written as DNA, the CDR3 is TGTGCCACCAGTGATCCGGTGTGGGAGACCCAGTACTTC. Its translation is CATSDPVWETQYF.

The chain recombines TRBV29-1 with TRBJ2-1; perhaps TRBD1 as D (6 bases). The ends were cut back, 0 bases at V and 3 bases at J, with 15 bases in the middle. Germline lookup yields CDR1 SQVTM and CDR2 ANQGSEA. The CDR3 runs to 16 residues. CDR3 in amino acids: CSVEDPASRGYNEQFF. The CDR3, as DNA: TGCAGCGTTGAAGATCCGGCTAGCAGGGGCTACAATGAGCAGTTCTTC.

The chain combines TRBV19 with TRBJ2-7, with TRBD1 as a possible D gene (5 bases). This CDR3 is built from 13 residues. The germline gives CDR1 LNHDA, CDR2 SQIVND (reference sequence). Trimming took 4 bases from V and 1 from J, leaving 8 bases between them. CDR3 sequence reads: CASSKTESYEQYF. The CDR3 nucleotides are TGTGCCAGTAGTAAGACAGAATCCTACGAGCAGTACTTC. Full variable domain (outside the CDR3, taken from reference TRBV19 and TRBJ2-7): DGGITQSPKYLFRKEGQNVTLSCEQNLNHDAMYWYRQDPGQGLRLIYYSQIVNDFQKGDIAEGYSVSREKKESFPLTVTSAQKNPTAFYLCASSKTESYEQYFGPGTRLTVT.

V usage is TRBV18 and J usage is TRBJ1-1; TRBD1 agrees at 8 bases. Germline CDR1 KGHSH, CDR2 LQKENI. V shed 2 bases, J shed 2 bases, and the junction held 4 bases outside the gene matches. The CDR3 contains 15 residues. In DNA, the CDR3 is TGTGCCAGCTCACCAGCGGCAGGGGGCAACACTGAAGCTTTCTTT. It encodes CASSPAAGGNTEAFF.